Below are 20 T cell receptor beta chains sequenced from a single sample in a study of control samples from healthy donors and cancer patients. The table came from immunoSEQ multiplex PCR; TCRdb's copy has only in-frame clones and leaves some out. Its table records roughly 200,000 clones. Sequenced: blood. These receptors originate from a woman under 40 in good health.

J is TRBJ2-3 and V is TRBV5-1; D possibly corresponds to TRBD2 (5 bases). Per the germline V gene, CDR1 is SGHRS and CDR2 is YFSETQ. V was clipped by 3 bases and J by 2 bases, with 13 bases between them. The CDR3 covers 15 residues. The DNA for the CDR3 is TGCGCCAGCAGCTCGCGGGCATCCTCCACAGATACGCAGTATTTT. Protein sequence: CASSSRASSTDTQYF. The full variable domain, in which reference TRBV5-1 and TRBJ2-3 provide the parts outside the CDR3, is KAGVTQTPRYLIKTRGQQVTLSCSPISGHRSVSWYQQTPGQGLQFLFEYFSETQRNKGNFPGRFSGRQFSNSRSEMNVSTLELGDSALYLCASSSRASSTDTQYFGPGTRLTVL.

V usage is TRBV5-8 and J usage is TRBJ1-4; D possibly corresponds to TRBD1 (5 bases). CDR1 is SGHTS, CDR2 YDEGEE, per germline. The CDR3 is made up of 14 amino acids. Trimming cost V 3 bases and J 4 bases, with 10 bases left between them. The CDR3 protein is CASSWEGINEKLFF. The CDR3 DNA follows: TGTGCCAGCAGCTGGGAGGGGATTAATGAAAAACTGTTTTTT.

The rearrangement uses TRBV27 and TRBJ1-2; D might be TRBD1 (6 bases). CDR3 size: 13 residues. From germline, CDR1 is MNHEY and CDR2 SMNVEV (reference sequence). The germline V and J ends were trimmed by 3 bases and 3 bases, with 8 bases remaining between them. The CDR3 DNA is TGTGCCAGCAGTTTGGGGGCTCACTATGGCTACACCTTC. It codes for CASSLGAHYGYTF.

The rearrangement links TRBV3-1 (or the pseudogene TRBV3-2) to TRBJ2-2, with TRBD2 matching 14 bases. CDR3 length: 18 amino acids. In germline, CDR1 is LGHDT, CDR2 YNNKEL (reference sequence). V lost 4 bases, J lost 6 bases, and 10 bases stayed unmatched. The CDR3 sequence is CASSPGLAGESVSGELFF. The CDR3 DNA sequence: TGTGCCAGCAGCCCGGGACTAGCGGGGGAATCGGTTTCCGGGGAGCTGTTTTTT.

The chain employs TRBV7-8 and TRBJ2-1; 7 bases map to TRBD1. V lost 1 base to trimming and J lost 4 bases; unmatched junction nucleotides: 4. The germline gives CDR1 SGHVS, CDR2 FQNEAQ. The CDR3 is made up of 15 amino acids. The CDR3 DNA reads as TGTGCCAGCAGCTTAGGAGGGGGCCGGTACAATGAGCAGTTCTTC. Translation gives CASSLGGGRYNEQFF.

The rearrangement links TRBV10-3 to TRBJ2-3; D is uncertain. In germline, CDR1 is ENHRY, CDR2 SYGVKD. Trimming stripped 0 bases from V and 1 base from J, with 11 bases between. The length of the CDR3 is 16 residues. CDR3 protein: CAISESSGVGTDTQYF. As DNA, the CDR3 is TGTGCCATCAGTGAGTCGAGTGGAGTCGGCACAGATACGCAGTATTTT.

The chain is built from TRBV4-2 and TRBJ2-1; tentative D call: TRBD2 (6 bases). This CDR3 comprises 17 residues. V was clipped by 0 bases and J by 5 bases, with 17 bases between them. Looked up from germline, CDR1 is LGHNA and CDR2 is YNFKEQ. Here the CDR3 DNA reads TGTGCCAGCAGCCAAGATCGGGGGTCGGAAGGGGACAATGAGCAGTTCTTC. Its translation: CASSQDRGSEGDNEQFF.

V is TRBV4-3 and J is TRBJ1-1; no definite D call. The CDR3 has 14 amino acids. From germline, CDR1 is LGHNA and CDR2 YSLEER. Trimming took off 4 bases at V and 0 bases at J, with 9 bases between the two ends. In DNA form, the CDR3 reads TGCGCCAGCAGCCCGGAACTCATGAACACTGAAGCTTTCTTT. This codes for CASSPELMNTEAFF.

The chain links TRBV5-1 to TRBJ2-7, with TRBD1 matching 9 bases. This CDR3 has 15 residues. Trimming removed 5 bases from V and 7 bases from J; junction bases left unmatched: 13. From germline, CDR1 is SGHRS and CDR2 YFSETQ. This chain's CDR3 is CASSRDREVVREQYF. CDR3 nucleotide sequence: TGCGCCAGCAGTAGGGACAGGGAGGTTGTGAGGGAGCAGTACTTC.

The chain has TRBV5-1 and TRBJ2-7; 7 bases are a match to TRBD2. The CDR3 covers 14 residues. Germline V gene lookup returns CDR1 SGHRS and CDR2 YFSETQ. J was trimmed by 3 bases and V by 3 bases; bases with no gene match: 6. The CDR3 region has the DNA TGCGCCAGCAGCTCCGGGACTATGGGCTACGAGCAGTACTTC. Residues: CASSSGTMGYEQYF.

The rearrangement uses TRBV3-1 (or the pseudogene TRBV3-2) and TRBJ2-7, with 9 bases that match TRBD2. Germline values: CDR1 LGHDT, CDR2 YNNKEL (reference sequence). Trimming at V came to 3 bases and at J to 9 bases, leaving 12 bases not matched to a gene. This CDR3 is built from 15 residues. CDR3 protein: CASSQTAGGAFVQYF. In DNA, the CDR3 is TGTGCCAGCAGCCAGACGGCGGGGGGGGCCTTTGTGCAGTACTTC.

This sequence joins TRBV5-8 and TRBJ1-4, with 9 bases that match TRBD1. This CDR3 is 16 amino acids long. Germline CDR1 is SGHTS and CDR2 is YDEGEE. Germline trimming cut 4 bases from V and 2 bases from J; bases unmatched to any gene: 6. This CDR3 reads CASSPGQGGTNEKLFF. The CDR3, as DNA: TGTGCCAGCAGCCCGGGACAGGGAGGGACTAATGAAAAACTGTTTTTT.

The V and J genes are TRBV6-7 and TRBJ2-7; tentatively, D is TRBD2 (7 bases). TRBV6-7 is an open reading frame, and its role is uncertain. The CDR3 runs to 17 residues. V dropped 7 bases and J dropped 7 bases, with 29 bases sitting between them. CDR3 coding DNA: TGTGCCAGCACCCCGGTTAGGGAGGGGGGTACGGACTGGGAGCAGTACTTC. It is translated as CASTPVREGGTDWEQYF.

CDR3 in DNA: TGTGCCAGTAGTCCCCTCATAGCGGGGGGGCTTGACATTCAGTACTTC. Translated: CASSPLIAGGLDIQYF. This chain uses TRBV19 with TRBJ2-4; TRBD2 aligns across 11 bases. Germline V gene lookup returns CDR1 LNHDA and CDR2 SQIVND (reference sequence). This CDR3 spans 16 amino acids. V dropped 5 bases and J dropped 8; count of bases not matched to a gene: 11.

The gene calls are TRBV6-7 and TRBJ2-2; weak D call: TRBD1 (5 bases). TRBV6-7 is flagged as an ORF with uncertain function. The CDR3 spans 17 residues. Trimming took 0 bases from V and 4 from J, leaving 15 bases between them. In DNA form, the CDR3 reads TGTGCCAGCAGTTACTCGGATCCAGGGCTGAGCACCGGGGAGCTGTTTTTT. Translating it yields CASSYSDPGLSTGELFF.

This rearrangement joins TRBV11-2 to TRBJ1-1; D gene unclear. V shed 3 bases and J shed 4 bases, with 12 bases lying between them. In germline, CDR1 is SGHAT, CDR2 FQNNGV. This CDR3 is 14 amino acids long. CDR3 nucleotide sequence: TGTGCCAGCAGCTTTTCGAGCTTAGGCACTGAAGCTTTCTTT. Protein product: CASSFSSLGTEAFF.

The chain uses TRBV13 and TRBJ1-1; D ambiguous. Germline CDR1 PRHDT, CDR2 FYEKMQ (reference sequence). V lost 0 bases and J 3 bases, leaving 2 bases between the germline ends. This CDR3 contains 12 residues. CDR3 sequence reads: CASSLGDTEAFF. Here the CDR3 DNA reads TGTGCCAGCAGCTTAGGGGACACTGAAGCTTTCTTT.

V and J are TRBV19 and TRBJ2-6, with D possibly TRBD1 on 6 matching bases. This CDR3 is built from 14 residues. The V end lost 7 bases, the J end lost 0 bases, and 7 bases lay between the germline ends. Germline CDR1 reads LNHDA; CDR2 reads SQIVND (reference sequence). The CDR3 DNA sequence: TGTGCCAGTACAGGGGTCTCTGGGGCCAACGTCCTGACTTTC. This codes for CASTGVSGANVLTF.

V usage is TRBV14 and J usage is TRBJ1-2, with a weak D call TRBD1 (6 bases). This CDR3 contains 14 residues. V was clipped by 4 bases and J by 4 bases, with 13 bases between them. Per the germline V gene, CDR1 is SGHDN and CDR2 is FVKESK. The CDR3 DNA follows: TGTGCCAGCAGCCGCCAGACAGGATTCTATGGCTACACCTTC. Its translation is CASSRQTGFYGYTF.

The chain combines TRBV27 with TRBJ1-1; 7 bases are shared with TRBD1. The germline V gene has CDR1 MNHEY and CDR2 SMNVEV (reference sequence). The junction had 13 bases not matched to a gene; V was cut back by 0 bases and J by 6 bases. This CDR3 is built from 17 residues. The CDR3 DNA follows: TGTGCCAGCAGTTTATCCCATCGACAGGGAGGGTTAGCTGAAGCTTTCTTT. As protein: CASSLSHRQGGLAEAFF.